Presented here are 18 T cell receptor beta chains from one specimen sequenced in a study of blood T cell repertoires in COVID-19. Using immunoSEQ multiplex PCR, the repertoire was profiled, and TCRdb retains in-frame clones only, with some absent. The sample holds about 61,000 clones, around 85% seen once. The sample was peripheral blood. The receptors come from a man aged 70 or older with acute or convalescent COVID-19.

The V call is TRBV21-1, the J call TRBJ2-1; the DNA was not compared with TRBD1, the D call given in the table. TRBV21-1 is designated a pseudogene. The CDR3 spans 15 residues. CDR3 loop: CASSKATGAENEQFF. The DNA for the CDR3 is TGTGCCAGCAGCAAAGCAACAGGGGCCGAAAATGAGCAGTTCTTC.

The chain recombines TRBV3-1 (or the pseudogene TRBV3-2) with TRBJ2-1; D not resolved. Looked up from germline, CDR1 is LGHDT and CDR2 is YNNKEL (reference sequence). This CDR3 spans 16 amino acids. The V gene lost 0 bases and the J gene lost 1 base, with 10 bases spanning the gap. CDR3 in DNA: TGTGCCAGCAGCCAAGATAGGTGGGCGTCCTACAATGAGCAGTTCTTC. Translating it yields CASSQDRWASYNEQFF.

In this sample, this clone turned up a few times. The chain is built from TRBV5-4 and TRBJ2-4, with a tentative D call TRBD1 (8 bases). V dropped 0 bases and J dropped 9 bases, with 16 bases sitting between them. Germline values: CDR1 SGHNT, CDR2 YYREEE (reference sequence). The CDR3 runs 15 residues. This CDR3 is CASSLGAQGEGIQYF. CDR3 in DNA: TGTGCCAGCAGCTTGGGGGCACAGGGGGAGGGCATTCAGTACTTC.

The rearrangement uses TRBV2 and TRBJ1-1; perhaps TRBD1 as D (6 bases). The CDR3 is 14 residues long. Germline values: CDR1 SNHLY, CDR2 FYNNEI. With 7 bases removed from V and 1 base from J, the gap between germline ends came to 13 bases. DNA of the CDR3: TGTGCCAGCACAGATAGACAGGCGAACACTGAAGCTTTCTTT. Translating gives CASTDRQANTEAFF. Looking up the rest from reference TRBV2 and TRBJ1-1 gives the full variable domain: EPEVTQTPSHQVTQMGQEVILRCVPISNHLYFYWYRQILGQKVEFLVSFYNNEISEKSEIFDDQFSVERPDGSNFTLKIRSTKLEDSAMYFCASTDRQANTEAFFGQGTRLTVV.

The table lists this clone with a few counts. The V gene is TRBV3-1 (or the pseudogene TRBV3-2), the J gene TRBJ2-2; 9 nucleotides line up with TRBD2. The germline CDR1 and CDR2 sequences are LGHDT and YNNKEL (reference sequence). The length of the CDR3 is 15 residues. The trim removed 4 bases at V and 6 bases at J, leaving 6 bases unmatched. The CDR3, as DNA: TGTGCCAGCAGCCCCGCGGGGGGGATGGCCGGGGAGCTGTTTTTT. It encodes CASSPAGGMAGELFF.

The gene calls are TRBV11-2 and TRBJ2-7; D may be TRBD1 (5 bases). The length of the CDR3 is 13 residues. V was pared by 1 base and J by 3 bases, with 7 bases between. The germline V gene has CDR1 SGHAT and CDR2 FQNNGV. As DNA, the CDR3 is TGTGCCAGCAGCTTAGGGGGCGGCTACGAGCAGTACTTC. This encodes CASSLGGGYEQYF.

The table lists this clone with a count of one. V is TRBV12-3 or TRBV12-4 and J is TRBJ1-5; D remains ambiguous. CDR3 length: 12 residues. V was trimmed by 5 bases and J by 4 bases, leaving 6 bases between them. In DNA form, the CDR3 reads TGTGCCAGCAGTAACGGTAATCAGCCCCAGCATTTT. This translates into CASSNGNQPQHF.

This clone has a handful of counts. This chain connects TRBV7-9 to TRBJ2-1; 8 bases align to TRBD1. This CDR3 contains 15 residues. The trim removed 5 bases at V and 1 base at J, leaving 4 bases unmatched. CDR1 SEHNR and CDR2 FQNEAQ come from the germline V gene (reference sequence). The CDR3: CASSKGQVSYNEQFF. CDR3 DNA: TGTGCCAGCAGCAAGGGACAGGTTTCCTACAATGAGCAGTTCTTC.

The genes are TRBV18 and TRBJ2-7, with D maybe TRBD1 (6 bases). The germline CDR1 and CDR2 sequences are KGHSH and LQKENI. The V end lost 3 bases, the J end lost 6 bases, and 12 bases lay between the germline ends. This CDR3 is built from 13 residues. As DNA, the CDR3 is TGTGCCAGCTCACCTATTGGGGGCCGCGAGCAGTACTTC. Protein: CASSPIGGREQYF. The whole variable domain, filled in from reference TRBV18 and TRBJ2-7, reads NAGVMQNPRHLVRRRGQEARLRCSPMKGHSHVYWYRQLPEEGLKFMVYLQKENIIDESGMPKERFSAEFPKEGPSILRIQQVVRGDSAAYFCASSPIGGREQYFGPGTRLTVT.

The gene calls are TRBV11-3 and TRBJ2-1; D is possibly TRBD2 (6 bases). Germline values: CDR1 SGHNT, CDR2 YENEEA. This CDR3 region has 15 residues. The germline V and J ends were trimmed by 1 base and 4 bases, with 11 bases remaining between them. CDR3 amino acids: CASSLAGVQYNEQFF. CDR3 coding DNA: TGTGCCAGCAGCTTAGCGGGGGTTCAGTACAATGAGCAGTTCTTC.

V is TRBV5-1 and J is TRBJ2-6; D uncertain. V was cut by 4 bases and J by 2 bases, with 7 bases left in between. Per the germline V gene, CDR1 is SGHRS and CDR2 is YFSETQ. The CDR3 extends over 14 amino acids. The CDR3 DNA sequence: TGCGCCAGCAGCGCCCAGGCTGGGGCCAACGTCCTGACTTTC. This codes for CASSAQAGANVLTF.

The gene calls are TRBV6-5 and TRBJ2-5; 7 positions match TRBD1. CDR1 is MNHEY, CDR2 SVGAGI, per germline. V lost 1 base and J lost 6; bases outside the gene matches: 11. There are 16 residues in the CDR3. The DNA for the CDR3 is TGTGCCAGCAGTTACTTCAGACAGGGTATGGGGCAGACCCAGTACTTC. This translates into CASSYFRQGMGQTQYF.

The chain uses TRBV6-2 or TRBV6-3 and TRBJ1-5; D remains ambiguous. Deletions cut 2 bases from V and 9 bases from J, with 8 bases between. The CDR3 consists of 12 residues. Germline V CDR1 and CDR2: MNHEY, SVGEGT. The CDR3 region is CASSYGQWPQHF. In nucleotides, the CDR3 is TGTGCCAGCAGTTACGGTCAGTGGCCCCAGCATTTT.

The CDR3 here is CASSNTAGGDTGELFF. The CDR3 nucleotides read TGTGCCAGTAGTAACACAGCGGGGGGTGACACCGGGGAGCTGTTTTTT. The chain couples TRBV19 to TRBJ2-2; 9 bases agree with TRBD2. V was pared by 4 bases and J by 3 bases, with 6 bases of the junction left unmatched. This CDR3 has 16 residues. Germline V gene sequence: CDR1 LNHDA, CDR2 SQIVND (reference sequence).

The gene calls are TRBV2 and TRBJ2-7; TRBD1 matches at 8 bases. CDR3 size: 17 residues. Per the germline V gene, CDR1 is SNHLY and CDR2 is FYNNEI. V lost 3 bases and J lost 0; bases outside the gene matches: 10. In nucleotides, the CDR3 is TGTGCCAGCAGTGACCAGAGGACAGGGCCGAGCTCCTACGAGCAGTACTTC. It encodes CASSDQRTGPSSYEQYF.

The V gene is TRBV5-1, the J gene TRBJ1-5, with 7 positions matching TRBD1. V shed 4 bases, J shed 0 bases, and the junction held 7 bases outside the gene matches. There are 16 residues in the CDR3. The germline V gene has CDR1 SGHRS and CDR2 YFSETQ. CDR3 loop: CASSPGQADSNQPQHF. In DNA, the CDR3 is TGCGCCAGCAGCCCAGGACAGGCCGATAGCAATCAGCCCCAGCATTTT.

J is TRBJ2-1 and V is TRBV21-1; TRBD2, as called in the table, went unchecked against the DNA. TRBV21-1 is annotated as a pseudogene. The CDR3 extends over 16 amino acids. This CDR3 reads CASSLQCPAASNEQFF. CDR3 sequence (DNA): TGTGCCAGCAGCCTTCAGTGCCCCGCCGCTAGCAATGAGCAGTTCTTC.

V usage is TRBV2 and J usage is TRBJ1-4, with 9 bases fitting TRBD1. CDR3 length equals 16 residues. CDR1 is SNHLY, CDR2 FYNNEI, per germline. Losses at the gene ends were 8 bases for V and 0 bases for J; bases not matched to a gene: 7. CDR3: CASAPGQGATNEKLFF. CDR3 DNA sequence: TGTGCCAGCGCCCCGGGACAGGGCGCAACTAATGAAAAACTGTTTTTT.